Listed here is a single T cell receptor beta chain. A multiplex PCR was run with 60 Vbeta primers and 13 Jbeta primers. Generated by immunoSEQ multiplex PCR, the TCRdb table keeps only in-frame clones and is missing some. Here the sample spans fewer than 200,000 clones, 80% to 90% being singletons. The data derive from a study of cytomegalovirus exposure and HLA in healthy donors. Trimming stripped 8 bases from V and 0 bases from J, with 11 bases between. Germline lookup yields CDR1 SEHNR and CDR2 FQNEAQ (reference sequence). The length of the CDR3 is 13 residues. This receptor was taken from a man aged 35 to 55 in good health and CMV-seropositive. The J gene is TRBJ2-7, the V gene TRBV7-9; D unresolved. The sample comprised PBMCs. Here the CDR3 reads CASGQRNSYEQYF. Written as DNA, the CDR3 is TGTGCCAGCGGTCAGCGCAACTCCTACGAGCAGTACTTC.